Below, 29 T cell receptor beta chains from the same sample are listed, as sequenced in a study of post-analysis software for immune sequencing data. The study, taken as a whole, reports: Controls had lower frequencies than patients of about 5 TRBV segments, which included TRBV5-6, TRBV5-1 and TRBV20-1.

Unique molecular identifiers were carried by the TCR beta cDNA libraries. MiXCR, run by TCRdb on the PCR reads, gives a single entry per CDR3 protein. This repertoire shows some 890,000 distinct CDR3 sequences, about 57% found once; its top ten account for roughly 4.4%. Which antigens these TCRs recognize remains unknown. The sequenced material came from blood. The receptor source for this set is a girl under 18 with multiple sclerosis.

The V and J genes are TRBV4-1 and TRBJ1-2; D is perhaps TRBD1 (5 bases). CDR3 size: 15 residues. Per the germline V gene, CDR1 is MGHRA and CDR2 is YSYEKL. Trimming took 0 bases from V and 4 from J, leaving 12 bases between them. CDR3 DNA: TGCGCCAGCAGCCAAGAGCCAGGGCAGGGCTATGGCTACACCTTC. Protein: CASSQEPGQGYGYTF.

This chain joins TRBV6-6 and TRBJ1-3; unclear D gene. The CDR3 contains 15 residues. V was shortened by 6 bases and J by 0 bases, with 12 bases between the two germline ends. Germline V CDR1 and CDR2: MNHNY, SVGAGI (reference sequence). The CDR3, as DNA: TGTGCCAGCAGCCTGAGTGGGAGCTCTGGAAACACCATATATTTT. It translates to CASSLSGSSGNTIYF.

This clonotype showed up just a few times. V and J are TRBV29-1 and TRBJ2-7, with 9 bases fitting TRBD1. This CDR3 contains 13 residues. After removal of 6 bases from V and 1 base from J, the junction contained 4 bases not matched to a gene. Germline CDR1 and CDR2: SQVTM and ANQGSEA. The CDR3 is CSVTGTGSYEQYF. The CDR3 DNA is TGCAGCGTGACCGGGACAGGGTCCTACGAGCAGTACTTC.

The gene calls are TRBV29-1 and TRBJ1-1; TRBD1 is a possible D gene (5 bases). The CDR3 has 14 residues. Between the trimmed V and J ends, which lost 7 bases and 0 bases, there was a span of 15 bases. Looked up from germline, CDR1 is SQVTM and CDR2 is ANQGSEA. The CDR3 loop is CSGTPGRMNTEAFF. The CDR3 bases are TGCAGCGGAACACCGGGACGGATGAACACTGAAGCTTTCTTT.

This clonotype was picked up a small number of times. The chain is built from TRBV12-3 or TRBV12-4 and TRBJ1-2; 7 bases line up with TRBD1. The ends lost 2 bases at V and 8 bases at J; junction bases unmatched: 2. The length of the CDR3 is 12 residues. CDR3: CASSLRGRGYTF. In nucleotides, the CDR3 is TGTGCCAGCAGTTTAAGGGGGCGCGGCTACACCTTC.

CDR3 residues: CASSLLSGGHEQYF. The CDR3 nucleotides are TGTGCCAGCAGTTTACTTAGCGGGGGCCATGAGCAGTACTTC. The chain recombines TRBV7-9 with TRBJ2-7; 9 bases map to TRBD2. CDR1 and CDR2 from the germline V gene are SEHNR and FQNEAQ (reference sequence). V shed 6 bases and J 7 bases; nucleotides not matched to a gene: 10. The CDR3 has 14 amino acids.

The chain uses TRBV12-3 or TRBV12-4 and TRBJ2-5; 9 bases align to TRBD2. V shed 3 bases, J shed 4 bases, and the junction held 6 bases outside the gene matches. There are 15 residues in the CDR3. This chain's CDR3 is CASSFAGGFPETQYF. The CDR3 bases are TGTGCCAGCAGTTTCGCGGGAGGGTTCCCAGAGACCCAGTACTTC.

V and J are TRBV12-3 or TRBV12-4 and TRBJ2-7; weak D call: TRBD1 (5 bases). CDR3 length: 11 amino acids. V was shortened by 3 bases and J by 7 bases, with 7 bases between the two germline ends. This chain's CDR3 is CASSFAGEQYF. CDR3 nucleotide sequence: TGTGCCAGCAGTTTCGCAGGGGAGCAGTACTTC.

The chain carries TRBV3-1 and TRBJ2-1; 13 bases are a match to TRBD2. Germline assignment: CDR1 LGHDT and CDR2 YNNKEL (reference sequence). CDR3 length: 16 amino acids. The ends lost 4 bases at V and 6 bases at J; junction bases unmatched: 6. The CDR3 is CASSPQTSGRTNEQFF. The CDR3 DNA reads TGTGCCAGCAGCCCCCAGACTAGCGGGAGGACCAATGAGCAGTTCTTC.

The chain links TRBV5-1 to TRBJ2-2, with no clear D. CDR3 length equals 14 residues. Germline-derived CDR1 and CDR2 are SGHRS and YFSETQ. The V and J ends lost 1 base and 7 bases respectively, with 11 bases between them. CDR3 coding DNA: TGCGCCAGCAGCTTGAGGAACGCGGTCGGGGAGCTGTTTTTT. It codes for CASSLRNAVGELFF.

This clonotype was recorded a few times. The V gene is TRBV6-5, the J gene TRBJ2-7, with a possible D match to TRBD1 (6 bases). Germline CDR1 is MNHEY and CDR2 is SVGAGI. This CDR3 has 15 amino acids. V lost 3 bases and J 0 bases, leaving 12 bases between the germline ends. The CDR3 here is CASSYLTGPSYEQYF. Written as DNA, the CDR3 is TGTGCCAGCAGTTATCTTACAGGGCCCTCCTACGAGCAGTACTTC.

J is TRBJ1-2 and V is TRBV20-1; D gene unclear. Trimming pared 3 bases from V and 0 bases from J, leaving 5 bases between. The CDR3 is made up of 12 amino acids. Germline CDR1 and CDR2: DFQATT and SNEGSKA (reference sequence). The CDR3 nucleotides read TGCAGTGCTAGGTTCCCTAACTATGGCTACACCTTC. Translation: CSARFPNYGYTF.

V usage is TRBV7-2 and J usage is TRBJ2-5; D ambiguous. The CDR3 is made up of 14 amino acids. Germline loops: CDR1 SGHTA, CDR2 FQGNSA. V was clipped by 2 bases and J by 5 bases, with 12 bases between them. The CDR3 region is CASSLLRSSETQYF. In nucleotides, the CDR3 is TGTGCCAGCAGCTTATTGCGGAGTTCGGAGACCCAGTACTTC.

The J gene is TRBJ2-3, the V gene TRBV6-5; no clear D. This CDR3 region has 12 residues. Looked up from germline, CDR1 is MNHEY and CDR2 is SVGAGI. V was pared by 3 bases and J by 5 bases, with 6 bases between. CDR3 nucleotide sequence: TGTGCCAGCAGTTATTTTCGAGATACGCAGTATTTT. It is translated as CASSYFRDTQYF.

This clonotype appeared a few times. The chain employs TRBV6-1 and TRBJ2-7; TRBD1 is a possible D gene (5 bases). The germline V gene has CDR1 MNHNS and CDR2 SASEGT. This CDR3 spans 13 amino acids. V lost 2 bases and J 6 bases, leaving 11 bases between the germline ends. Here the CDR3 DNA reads TGTGCCAGCAGTGAATTAAGGGGCGCCGAGCAGTACTTC. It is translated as CASSELRGAEQYF.

This CDR3 is CASSRQNPSYNEQFF. In DNA form, the CDR3 reads TGTGCCAGCTCACGACAGAATCCCTCCTACAATGAGCAGTTCTTC. The chain is built from TRBV18 and TRBJ2-1; a weak D match, TRBD1 (5 bases). Germline CDR1 reads KGHSH; CDR2 reads LQKENI. The CDR3 consists of 15 residues. Trimming left V 4 bases short and J 0 bases short, with 10 bases between.

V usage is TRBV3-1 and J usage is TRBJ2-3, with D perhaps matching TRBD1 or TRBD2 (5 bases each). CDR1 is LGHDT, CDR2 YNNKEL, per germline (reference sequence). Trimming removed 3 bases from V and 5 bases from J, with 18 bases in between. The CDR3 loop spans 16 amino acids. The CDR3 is CASSHHRDPRGDTQYF. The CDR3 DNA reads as TGTGCCAGCAGCCATCACCGGGACCCGAGAGGAGATACGCAGTATTTT.

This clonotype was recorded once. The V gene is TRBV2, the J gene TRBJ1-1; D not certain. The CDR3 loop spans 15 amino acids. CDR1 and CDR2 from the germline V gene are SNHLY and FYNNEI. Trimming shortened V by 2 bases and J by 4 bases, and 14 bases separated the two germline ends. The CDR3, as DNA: TGTGCCAGCAGTGAACTCCGGCCAGCACTCACTGAAGCTTTCTTT. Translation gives CASSELRPALTEAFF. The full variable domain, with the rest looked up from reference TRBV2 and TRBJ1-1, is EPEVTQTPSHQVTQMGQEVILRCVPISNHLYFYWYRQILGQKVEFLVSFYNNEISEKSEIFDDQFSVERPDGSNFTLKIRSTKLEDSAMYFCASSELRPALTEAFFGQGTRLTVV.

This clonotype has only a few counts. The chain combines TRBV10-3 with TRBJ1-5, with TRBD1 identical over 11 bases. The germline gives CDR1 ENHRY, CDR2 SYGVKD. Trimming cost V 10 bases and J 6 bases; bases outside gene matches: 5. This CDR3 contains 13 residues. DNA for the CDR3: TGTGCCACCGGGACAGGGGGTTTTCAGCCCCAGCATTTT. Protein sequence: CATGTGGFQPQHF.

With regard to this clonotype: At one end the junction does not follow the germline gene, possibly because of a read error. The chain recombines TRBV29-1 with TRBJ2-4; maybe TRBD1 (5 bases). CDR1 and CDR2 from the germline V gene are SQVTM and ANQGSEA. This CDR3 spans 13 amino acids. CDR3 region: CSVEDETENSQYF. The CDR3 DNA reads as TGCAGCGTTGAAGATGAGACAGAAAACAGTCAGTACTTC.

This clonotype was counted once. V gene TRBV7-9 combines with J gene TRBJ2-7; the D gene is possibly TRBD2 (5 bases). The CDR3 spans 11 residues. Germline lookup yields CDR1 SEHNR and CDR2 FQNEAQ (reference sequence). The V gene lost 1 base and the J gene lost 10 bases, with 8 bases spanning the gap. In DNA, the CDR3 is TGTGCCAGCAGCTTAGAGGAGGTCCAGTACTTC. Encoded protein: CASSLEEVQYF.

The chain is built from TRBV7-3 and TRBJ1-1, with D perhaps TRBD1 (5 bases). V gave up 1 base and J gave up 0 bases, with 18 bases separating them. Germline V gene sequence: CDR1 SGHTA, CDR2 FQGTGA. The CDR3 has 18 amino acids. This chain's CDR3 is CASSLKTGGTAMNTEAFF. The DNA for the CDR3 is TGTGCCAGCAGCTTAAAGACGGGCGGGACCGCAATGAACACTGAAGCTTTCTTT.

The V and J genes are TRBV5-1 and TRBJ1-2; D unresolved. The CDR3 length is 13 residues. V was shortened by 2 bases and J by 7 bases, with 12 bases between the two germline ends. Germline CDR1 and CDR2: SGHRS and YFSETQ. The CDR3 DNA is TGCGCCAGCAGCTTTGGGAGGGAGGCTGGCTACACCTTC. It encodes CASSFGREAGYTF.

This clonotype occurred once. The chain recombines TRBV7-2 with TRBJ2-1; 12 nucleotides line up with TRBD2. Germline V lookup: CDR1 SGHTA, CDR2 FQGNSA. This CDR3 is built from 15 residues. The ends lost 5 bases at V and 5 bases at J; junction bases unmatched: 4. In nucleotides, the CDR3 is TGTGCCAGCAGCCCCGCTAGCGGGAGGGACAATGAGCAGTTCTTC. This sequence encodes CASSPASGRDNEQFF. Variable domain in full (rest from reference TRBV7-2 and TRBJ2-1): GAGVSQSPSNKVTEKGKDVELRCDPISGHTALYWYRQSLGQGLEFLIYFQGNSAPDKSGLPSDRFSAERTGGSVSTLTIQRTQQEDSAVYLCASSPASGRDNEQFFGPGTRLTVL.

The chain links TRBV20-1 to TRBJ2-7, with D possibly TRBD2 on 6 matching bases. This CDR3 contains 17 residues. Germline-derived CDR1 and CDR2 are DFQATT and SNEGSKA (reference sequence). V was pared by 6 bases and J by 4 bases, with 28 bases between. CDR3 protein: CSALGASGLGGTYEQYF. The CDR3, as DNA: TGCAGTGCCCTGGGAGCCTCAGGGCTTGGCGGGACGTACGAGCAGTACTTC.

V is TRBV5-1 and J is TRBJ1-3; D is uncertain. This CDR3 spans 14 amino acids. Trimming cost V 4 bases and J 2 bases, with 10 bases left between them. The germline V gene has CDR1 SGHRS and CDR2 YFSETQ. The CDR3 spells CASSDGNTGNTIYF. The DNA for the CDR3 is TGCGCCAGCAGCGATGGCAACACTGGAAACACCATATATTTT.

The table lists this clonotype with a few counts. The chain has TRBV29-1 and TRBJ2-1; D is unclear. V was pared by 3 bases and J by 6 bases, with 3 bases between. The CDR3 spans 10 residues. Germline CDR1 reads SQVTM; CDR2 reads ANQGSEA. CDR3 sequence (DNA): TGCAGCGTTGAGATCAATGAGCAGTTCTTC. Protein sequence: CSVEINEQFF.

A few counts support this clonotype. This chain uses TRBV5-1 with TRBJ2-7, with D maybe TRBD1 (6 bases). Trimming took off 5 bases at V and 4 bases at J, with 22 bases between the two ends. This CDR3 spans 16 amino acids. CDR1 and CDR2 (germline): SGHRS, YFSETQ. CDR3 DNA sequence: TGCGCCAGCAGACGGGACACTTCTAGGGGCTTATACGAGCAGTACTTC. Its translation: CASRRDTSRGLYEQYF.

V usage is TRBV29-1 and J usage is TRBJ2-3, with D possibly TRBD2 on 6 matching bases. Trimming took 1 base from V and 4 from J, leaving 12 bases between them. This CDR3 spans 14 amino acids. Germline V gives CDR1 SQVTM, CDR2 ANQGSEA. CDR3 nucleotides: TGCAGCGTTGAAGTGGGATCTAGCGCAGATACGCAGTATTTT. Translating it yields CSVEVGSSADTQYF.